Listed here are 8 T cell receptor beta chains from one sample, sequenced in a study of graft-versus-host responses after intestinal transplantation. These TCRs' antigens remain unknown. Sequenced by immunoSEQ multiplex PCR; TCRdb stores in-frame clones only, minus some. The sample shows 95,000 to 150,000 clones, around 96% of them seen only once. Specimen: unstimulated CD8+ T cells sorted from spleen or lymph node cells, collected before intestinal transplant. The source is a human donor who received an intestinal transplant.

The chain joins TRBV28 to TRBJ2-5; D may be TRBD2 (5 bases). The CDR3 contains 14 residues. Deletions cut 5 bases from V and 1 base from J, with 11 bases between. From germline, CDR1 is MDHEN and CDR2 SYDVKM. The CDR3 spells CASSILALQETQYF. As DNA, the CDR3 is TGTGCCAGCAGTATTTTAGCGCTCCAAGAGACCCAGTACTTC.

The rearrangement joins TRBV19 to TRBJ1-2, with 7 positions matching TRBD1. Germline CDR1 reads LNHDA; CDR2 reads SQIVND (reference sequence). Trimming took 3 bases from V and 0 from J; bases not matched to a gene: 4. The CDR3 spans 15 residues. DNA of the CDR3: TGTGCCAGTAGTATCGACAGGGAAGCTAACTATGGCTACACCTTC. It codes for CASSIDREANYGYTF. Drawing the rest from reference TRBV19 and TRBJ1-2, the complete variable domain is DGGITQSPKYLFRKEGQNVTLSCEQNLNHDAMYWYRQDPGQGLRLIYYSQIVNDFQKGDIAEGYSVSREKKESFPLTVTSAQKNPTAFYLCASSIDREANYGYTFGSGTRLTVV.

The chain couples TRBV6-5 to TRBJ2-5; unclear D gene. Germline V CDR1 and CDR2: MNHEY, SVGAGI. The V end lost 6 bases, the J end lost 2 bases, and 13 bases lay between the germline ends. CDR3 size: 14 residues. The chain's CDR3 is CASSYKGIQETQYF. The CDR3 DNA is TGTGCCAGCAGCTACAAAGGAATTCAAGAGACCCAGTACTTC.

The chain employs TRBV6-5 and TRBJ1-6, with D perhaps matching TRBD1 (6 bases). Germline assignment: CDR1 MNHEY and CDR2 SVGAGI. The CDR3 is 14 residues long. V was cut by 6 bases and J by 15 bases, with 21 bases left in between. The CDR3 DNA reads TGTGCCAGCAGCCCAGGGGCAGGGGAAGAGGACCTCCACTTT. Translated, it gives CASSPGAGEEDLHF.

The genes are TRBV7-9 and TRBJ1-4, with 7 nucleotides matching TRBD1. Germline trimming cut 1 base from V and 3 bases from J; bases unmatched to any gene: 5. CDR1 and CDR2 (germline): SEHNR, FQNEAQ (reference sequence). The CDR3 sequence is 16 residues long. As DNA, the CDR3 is TGTGCCAGCAGCTTAGAGAGGGGGCTGGCTAATGAAAAACTGTTTTTT. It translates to CASSLERGLANEKLFF.

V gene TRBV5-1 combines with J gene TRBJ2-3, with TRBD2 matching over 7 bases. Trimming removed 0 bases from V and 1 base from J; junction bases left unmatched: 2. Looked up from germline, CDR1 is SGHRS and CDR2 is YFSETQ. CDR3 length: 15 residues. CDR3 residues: CASSLGTSGTDTQYF. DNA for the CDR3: TGCGCCAGCAGCTTGGGTACTAGCGGCACAGATACGCAGTATTTT. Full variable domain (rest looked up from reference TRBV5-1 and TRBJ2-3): KAGVTQTPRYLIKTRGQQVTLSCSPISGHRSVSWYQQTPGQGLQFLFEYFSETQRNKGNFPGRFSGRQFSNSRSEMNVSTLELGDSALYLCASSLGTSGTDTQYFGPGTRLTVL.

The CDR3 sequence is CASSLRWTPGTTGELFF. The CDR3 DNA sequence: TGTGCCAGCAGCTTACGATGGACCCCAGGGACCACCGGGGAGCTGTTTTTT. V and J are TRBV7-6 and TRBJ2-2; D may correspond to TRBD1 or TRBD2 (5 bases each). The germline V gene encodes CDR1 SGHVS and CDR2 FNYEAQ. The CDR3 length is 17 residues. Trimming took 2 bases from V and 4 from J, leaving 17 bases between them.

CDR3 coding DNA: TGTGCCAGCAGCCCACGAAGTAGGCAGAGCCATGGCTACACCTTC. It specifies CASSPRSRQSHGYTF. This sequence joins TRBV6-5 and TRBJ1-2; no definite D call. Trimming took 6 bases from V and 6 from J, leaving 20 bases between them. CDR3 size: 15 residues. In germline, CDR1 is MNHEY, CDR2 SVGAGI.